This T cell receptor beta chain was sequenced for a study of spatial heterogeneity in lung cancer. At the level of the study: There were consistently more beta-chain sequences detected than alpha-chain sequences.

Described time point: sample taken at primary tumor resection. TCRs were sequenced from unsorted whole RNA of tumor, nontumor lung or PBMC. 72 TRACERx patients with early, untreated non-small cell lung cancer donated samples. This clonotype was detected a few times. Its antigen is undetermined. MiXCR, applied by TCRdb to the 5' RACE reads, yields one record per CDR3 protein. The data show roughly 91,000 distinct CDR3 sequences, with under 25% seen just once and 6.2% held by the top ten. V lost 1 base to trimming and J lost 5 bases, with 8 bases between them. Per germline, CDR1 SGHVS and CDR2 FQNEAQ. This CDR3 has 14 amino acids. Study conclusions and caveats: More often at tumor resection than at routine follow-up, ubiquitous expanded tumor TCRs were detected in the blood.

The chain couples TRBV7-8 to TRBJ2-2; no clear D. The material was PBMCs, obtained at surgery. The sequence came from a male donor with early-stage non-small cell lung cancer. The DNA of the CDR3 is TGTGCCAGCAGCTTAGTCCTGGGTACCGGGGAGCTGTTTTTT. This translates into CASSLVLGTGELFF.